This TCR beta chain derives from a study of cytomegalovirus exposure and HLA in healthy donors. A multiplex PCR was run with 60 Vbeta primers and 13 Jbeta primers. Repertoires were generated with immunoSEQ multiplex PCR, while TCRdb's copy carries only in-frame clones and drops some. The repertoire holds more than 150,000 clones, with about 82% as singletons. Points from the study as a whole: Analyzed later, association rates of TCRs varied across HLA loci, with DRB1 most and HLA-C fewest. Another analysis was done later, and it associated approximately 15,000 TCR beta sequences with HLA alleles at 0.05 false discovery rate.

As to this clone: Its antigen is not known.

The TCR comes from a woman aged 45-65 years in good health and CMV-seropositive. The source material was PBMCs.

The CDR3 loop reads CASSQDKRWDSEAFF. CDR3 nucleotides: TGCGCCAGCAGCCAAGATAAGAGGTGGGACTCTGAAGCTTTCTTT. The rearrangement uses TRBV4-3 and TRBJ1-1, with D tentatively TRBD1 (5 bases). The CDR3 extends over 15 amino acids. Germline CDR1 reads LGHNA; CDR2 reads YSLEER. V lost 0 bases and J lost 6, with 14 bases in between.